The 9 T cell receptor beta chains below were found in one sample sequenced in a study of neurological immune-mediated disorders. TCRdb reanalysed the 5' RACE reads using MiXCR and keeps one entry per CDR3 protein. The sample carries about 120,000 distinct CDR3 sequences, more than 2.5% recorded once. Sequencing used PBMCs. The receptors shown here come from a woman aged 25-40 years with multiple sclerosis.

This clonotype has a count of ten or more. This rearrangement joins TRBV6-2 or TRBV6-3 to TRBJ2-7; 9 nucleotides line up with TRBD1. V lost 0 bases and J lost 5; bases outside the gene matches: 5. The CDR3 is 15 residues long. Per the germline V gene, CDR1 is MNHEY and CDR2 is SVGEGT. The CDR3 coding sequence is TGTGCCAGCAGTTACTCTGGGACAGGGACGGACGAGCAGTACTTC. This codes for CASSYSGTGTDEQYF.

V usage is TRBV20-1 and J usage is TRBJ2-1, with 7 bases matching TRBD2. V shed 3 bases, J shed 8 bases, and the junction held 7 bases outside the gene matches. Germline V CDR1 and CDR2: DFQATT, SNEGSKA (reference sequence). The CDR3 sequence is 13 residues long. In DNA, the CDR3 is TGCAGTGCTAGGGGCGGGAGTAGGTATGAGCAGTTCTTC. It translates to CSARGGSRYEQFF.

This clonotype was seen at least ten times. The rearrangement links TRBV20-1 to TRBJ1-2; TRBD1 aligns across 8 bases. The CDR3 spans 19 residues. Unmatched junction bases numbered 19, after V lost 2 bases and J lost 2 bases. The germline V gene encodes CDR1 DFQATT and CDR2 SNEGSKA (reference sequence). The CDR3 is CSARWFSTGAASGNYGYTF. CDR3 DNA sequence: TGCAGTGCTAGATGGTTTTCGACAGGGGCAGCTTCAGGGAACTATGGCTACACCTTC.

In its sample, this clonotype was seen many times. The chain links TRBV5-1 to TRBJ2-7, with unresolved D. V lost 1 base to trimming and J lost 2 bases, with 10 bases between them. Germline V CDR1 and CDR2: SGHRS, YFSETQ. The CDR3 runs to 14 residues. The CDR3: CASSLSELAYEQYF. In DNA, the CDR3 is TGCGCCAGCAGCTTGTCAGAATTGGCCTACGAGCAGTACTTC.

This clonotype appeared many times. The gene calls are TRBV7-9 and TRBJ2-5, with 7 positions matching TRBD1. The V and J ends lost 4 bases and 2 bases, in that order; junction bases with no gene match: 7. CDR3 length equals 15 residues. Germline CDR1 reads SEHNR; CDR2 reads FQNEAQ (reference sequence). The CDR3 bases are TGTGCCAGCAGCTCCGGGACAGCCCTTCAAGAGACCCAGTACTTC. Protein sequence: CASSSGTALQETQYF.

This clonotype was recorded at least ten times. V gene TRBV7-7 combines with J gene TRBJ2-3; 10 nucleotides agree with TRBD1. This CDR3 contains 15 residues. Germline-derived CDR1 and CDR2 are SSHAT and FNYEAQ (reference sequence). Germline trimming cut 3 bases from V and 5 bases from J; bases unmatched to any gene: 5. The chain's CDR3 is CASSLTGGWKDTQYF. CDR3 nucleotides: TGTGCCAGCAGCTTGACAGGGGGCTGGAAAGATACGCAGTATTTT.

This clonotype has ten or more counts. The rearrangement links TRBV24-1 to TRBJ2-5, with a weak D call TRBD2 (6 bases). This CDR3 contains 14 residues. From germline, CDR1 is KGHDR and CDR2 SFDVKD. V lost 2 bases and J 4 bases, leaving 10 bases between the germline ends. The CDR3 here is CATSDSSGGETQYF. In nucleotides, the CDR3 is TGTGCCACCAGTGATTCCTCCGGGGGAGAGACCCAGTACTTC.

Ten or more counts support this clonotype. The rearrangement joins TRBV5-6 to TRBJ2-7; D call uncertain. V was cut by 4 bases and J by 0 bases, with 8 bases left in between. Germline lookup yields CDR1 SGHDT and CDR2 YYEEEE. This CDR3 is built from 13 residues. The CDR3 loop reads CASSRQYSYEQYF. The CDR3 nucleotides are TGTGCCAGCAGCAGACAATACTCCTACGAGCAGTACTTC.

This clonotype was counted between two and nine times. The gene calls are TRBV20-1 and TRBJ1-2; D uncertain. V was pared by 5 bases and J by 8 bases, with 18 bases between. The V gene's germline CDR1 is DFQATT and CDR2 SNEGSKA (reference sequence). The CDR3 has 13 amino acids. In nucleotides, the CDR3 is TGCAGTGCTGGCATAAGTTCGGCATCGGGCTACACCTTC. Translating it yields CSAGISSASGYTF.